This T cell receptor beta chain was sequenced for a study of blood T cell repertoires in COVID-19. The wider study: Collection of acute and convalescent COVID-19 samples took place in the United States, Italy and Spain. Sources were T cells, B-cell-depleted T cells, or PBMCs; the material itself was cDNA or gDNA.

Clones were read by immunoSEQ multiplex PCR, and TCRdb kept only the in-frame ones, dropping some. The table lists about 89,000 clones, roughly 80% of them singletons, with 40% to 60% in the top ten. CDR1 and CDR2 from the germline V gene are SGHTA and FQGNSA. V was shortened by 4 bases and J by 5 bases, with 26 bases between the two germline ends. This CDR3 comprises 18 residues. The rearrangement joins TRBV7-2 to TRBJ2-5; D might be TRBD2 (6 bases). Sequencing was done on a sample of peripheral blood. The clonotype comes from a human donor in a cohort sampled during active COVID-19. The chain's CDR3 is CASSSSRVFGGPWETQYF. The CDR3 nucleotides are TGTGCCAGCAGCTCCTCTAGAGTATTTGGAGGGCCATGGGAGACCCAGTACTTC.